Each of the 19 T cell receptor beta chains below was sequenced from the same sample in a study of T cells after yellow fever vaccination. TCRdb processed the 5' RACE reads anew with MiXCR; each CDR3 protein has one entry. The data show under 150,000 distinct CDR3 sequences, 7.7% seen once. Sequences were derived from CD4+ T cells sorted from PBMCs, sampled 5 days after the yellow fever booster vaccination. These receptors all stem from a man in his thirties or forties who received the YFV17D yellow fever vaccine.

The chain links TRBV7-9 to TRBJ1-1; no reliable D call. The CDR3 loop spans 12 amino acids. Germline loops: CDR1 SEHNR, CDR2 FQNEAQ (reference sequence). Trimming took off 2 bases at V and 3 bases at J, with 4 bases between the two ends. CDR3: CASSLLYTEAFF. CDR3 DNA sequence: TGTGCCAGCAGCTTATTGTACACTGAAGCTTTCTTT.

The chain uses TRBV12-3 or TRBV12-4 and TRBJ1-1, with 10 positions matching TRBD1. The CDR3 length is 15 residues. The V segment lost 2 bases and the J segment 3 bases; nucleotides outside the gene matches: 3. CDR3 amino acids: CASSLLGTGDTEAFF. DNA for the CDR3: TGTGCCAGCAGTTTATTAGGGACAGGGGACACTGAAGCTTTCTTT.

This clonotype came up many times. This chain uses TRBV5-1 with TRBJ2-1, with D possibly TRBD1 on 5 matching bases. Germline values: CDR1 SGHRS, CDR2 YFSETQ. The CDR3 is 14 residues long. Deletions cut 4 bases from V and 2 bases from J, with 10 bases between. The CDR3 is CASSLQDTYNEQFF. The CDR3 DNA follows: TGCGCCAGCAGCCTACAGGACACCTACAATGAGCAGTTCTTC.

This clonotype was observed at least ten times. The V gene is TRBV12-3 or TRBV12-4, the J gene TRBJ2-1; D remains ambiguous. Trimming cost V 7 bases and J 1 base, with 26 bases left between them. The length of the CDR3 is 19 residues. CDR3 DNA sequence: TGTGCCAGCATTCCCCTTTGGGTCAATCTTCCACCATCCTACAATGAGCAGTTCTTC. Protein sequence: CASIPLWVNLPPSYNEQFF.

This clonotype was seen many times. The V gene is TRBV7-6, the J gene TRBJ2-1; D call uncertain. CDR1 SGHVS and CDR2 FNYEAQ come from the germline V gene. Trimming removed 2 bases at V and 4 bases at J, with 9 bases between. The CDR3 contains 14 residues. CDR3 region: CASSLQRPYNEQFF. CDR3 in DNA: TGTGCCAGCAGCTTACAGAGACCATACAATGAGCAGTTCTTC.

The chain joins TRBV11-2 to TRBJ2-5; D gene ambiguous. CDR1 is SGHAT and CDR2 is FQNNGV in the germline V gene. V was pared by 2 bases and J by 5 bases, with 6 bases between. This CDR3 has 12 residues. CDR3 bases: TGTGCCAGCAGCTTACCCCATGAGACCCAGTACTTC. Amino acids: CASSLPHETQYF.

This clonotype was seen repeatedly, ten times or more. This CDR3 is CATAPGGAGTNSNQPQHF. The DNA for the CDR3 is TGTGCCACGGCCCCGGGGGGAGCAGGGACGAATAGCAATCAGCCCCAGCATTTT. The rearrangement joins TRBV24-1 to TRBJ1-5, with D perhaps matching TRBD1 (5 bases). CDR1 and CDR2 (germline): KGHDR, SFDVKD. V shed 10 bases and J shed 0 bases, with 24 bases lying between them. The CDR3 consists of 18 residues.

The table lists this clonotype with many counts. This chain connects TRBV7-2 to TRBJ2-5; D not certain. This CDR3 has 16 residues. CDR1 and CDR2 (germline): SGHTA, FQGNSA. Trimming took off 4 bases at V and 1 base at J, with 16 bases between the two ends. The CDR3 nucleotides read TGTGCCAGCAGCTGGTATTCCTCGGGTCCCCAAGAGACCCAGTACTTC. It specifies CASSWYSSGPQETQYF.

In this sample, this clonotype turned up many times. The rearrangement links TRBV29-1 to TRBJ2-5, with TRBD2 as a possible D gene (5 bases). The V end lost 6 bases, the J end lost 5 bases, and 28 bases lay between the germline ends. The CDR3 has 17 amino acids. Germline-derived CDR1 and CDR2 are SQVTM and ANQGSEA. In nucleotides, the CDR3 is TGCAGCGTCAAAACTTACCATCAAATGGGAGTATTGGAGACCCAGTACTTC. Its protein is CSVKTYHQMGVLETQYF.

The V and J genes are TRBV7-2 and TRBJ2-5, with 8 bases aligning to TRBD2. V was clipped by 4 bases and J by 5 bases; unmatched bases: 6. The CDR3 loop spans 14 amino acids. Germline assignment: CDR1 SGHTA and CDR2 FQGNSA. The CDR3 protein is CASSSIAGWETQYF. CDR3 sequence (DNA): TGTGCCAGCAGCTCAATAGCGGGATGGGAGACCCAGTACTTC.

This clonotype was seen ten or more times. The CDR3 loop is CASSLEPGNYGYTF. The DNA for the CDR3 is TGCGCCAGCAGCTTGGAGCCAGGGAACTATGGCTACACCTTC. The rearrangement uses TRBV5-1 and TRBJ1-2; TRBD1 might be the D (5 bases). Germline V CDR1 and CDR2: SGHRS, YFSETQ. The CDR3 covers 14 residues. Trimming stripped 0 bases from V and 2 bases from J, with 8 bases between.

In its sample, this clonotype was seen a few times. The CDR3 sequence is CASSPERLSTDTQYF. Here the CDR3 DNA reads TGTGCCAGCAGCCCAGAACGACTAAGCACAGATACGCAGTATTTT. The J gene is TRBJ2-3, the V gene TRBV7-8, with a possible D match to TRBD2 (5 bases). Per the germline V gene, CDR1 is SGHVS and CDR2 is FQNEAQ. Trimming removed 5 bases from V and 0 bases from J, with 12 bases in between. The CDR3 sequence is 15 residues long. Full variable domain (rest looked up from reference TRBV7-8 and TRBJ2-3): GAGVSQSPRYKVAKRGQDVALRCDPISGHVSLFWYQQALGQGPEFLTYFQNEAQLDKSGLPSDRFFAERPEGSVSTLKIQRTQQEDSAVYLCASSPERLSTDTQYFGPGTRLTVL.

This clonotype appeared many times. The genes are TRBV19 and TRBJ1-1, with 9 bases fitting TRBD1. Germline V gene lookup returns CDR1 LNHDA and CDR2 SQIVND (reference sequence). The CDR3 length is 14 residues. V dropped 6 bases and J dropped 1; count of bases not matched to a gene: 3. CDR3 DNA: TGTGCCAGTAGGGACAGGGGCGGGAACACTGAAGCTTTCTTT. Translation: CASRDRGGNTEAFF.

The table lists this clonotype with many counts. The chain is built from TRBV18 and TRBJ2-3, with D unresolved. CDR1 KGHSH and CDR2 LQKENI come from the germline V gene. Trimming took off 3 bases at V and 6 bases at J, with 4 bases between the two ends. The CDR3 spans 11 residues. The CDR3 loop is CASSPGDTQYF. CDR3 in DNA: TGTGCCAGCTCACCGGGGGATACGCAGTATTTT.

This clonotype was detected many times. This sequence joins TRBV20-1 and TRBJ2-7; 7 nucleotides match TRBD1. The V and J ends lost 5 bases and 2 bases, in that order; junction bases with no gene match: 9. Germline V gives CDR1 DFQATT, CDR2 SNEGSKA (reference sequence). The CDR3 is 14 amino acids. The CDR3, as DNA: TGCAGTGCTCGCTCCGGGACAGTGACCTACGAGCAGTACTTC. Amino acids: CSARSGTVTYEQYF.

Many counts were recorded for this clonotype. This chain links TRBV5-1 with TRBJ2-1; 12 positions match TRBD2. J gave up 5 bases and V 0 bases, and 3 bases lay outside the gene matches. There are 16 residues in the CDR3. CDR1 SGHRS and CDR2 YFSETQ come from the germline V gene. In DNA form, the CDR3 reads TGCGCCAGCAGCTTGGCACTAGCGGGAGGACACAATGAGCAGTTCTTC. Amino acid sequence: CASSLALAGGHNEQFF.

Turning to this clonotype: One base away lies a much larger clone, so this may be a sequencing read error. This chain uses TRBV7-2 with TRBJ2-5; 15 positions agree with TRBD2. CDR1 and CDR2 from the germline V gene are SGHTA and FQGNSA. This CDR3 is 16 amino acids long. CDR3 protein: CVSSVGLAGGRETQYF. DNA for the CDR3: TGTGTCAGCAGCGTAGGACTAGCGGGAGGGCGCGAGACCCAGTACTTC.

This clonotype was seen many times. The rearrangement joins TRBV20-1 to TRBJ2-3; 7 bases agree with TRBD1. Germline V gene lookup returns CDR1 DFQATT and CDR2 SNEGSKA (reference sequence). The CDR3 runs to 14 residues. V gave up 4 bases and J gave up 2 bases; unmatched junction bases: 6. CDR3 in DNA: TGCAGTGCTACAAGGGACAGCAACACAGATACGCAGTATTTT. This sequence encodes CSATRDSNTDTQYF.

This clonotype was recorded at least ten times. The J gene is TRBJ2-1, the V gene TRBV2; 7 positions match TRBD1. Germline-derived CDR1 and CDR2 are SNHLY and FYNNEI. The length of the CDR3 is 17 residues. The J segment lost 1 base and the V segment lost 10 bases, leaving 16 bases of the junction unmatched. CDR3 residues: CATIRDRSSRSYNEQFF. CDR3 nucleotide sequence: TGTGCCACCATCCGGGACAGATCTTCCAGATCCTACAATGAGCAGTTCTTC.